Below, 32 T cell receptor beta chains from the same sample are listed, as sequenced in a study of cytomegalovirus exposure and HLA in healthy donors. The study ran its PCR with 60 Vbeta and 13 Jbeta primers. Sequencing was performed with immunoSEQ multiplex PCR; in TCRdb, only in-frame clones are kept and a portion is missing. The repertoire includes about 90,000 clones, around 76% of them detected once, and 0.57% sits in the top ten. Sequenced sample: PBMCs. Receptor source: a young man in good health and CMV-seronegative.

The chain combines TRBV7-6 with TRBJ1-2; TRBD1 aligns across 10 bases. The J segment lost 8 bases and the V segment lost 5 bases, leaving 8 bases of the junction unmatched. This CDR3 region has 14 residues. The germline V gene encodes CDR1 SGHVS and CDR2 FNYEAQ. The CDR3 loop reads CASSKGQGYMGYTF. The CDR3 DNA is TGTGCCAGCAGCAAGGGACAGGGGTATATGGGCTACACCTTC.

The table lists this clone with a few counts. V gene TRBV27 combines with J gene TRBJ1-1; TRBD1 aligns across 8 bases. This CDR3 contains 15 residues. Germline values: CDR1 MNHEY, CDR2 SMNVEV (reference sequence). Unmatched junction bases numbered 6, after V lost 5 bases and J lost 1 base. CDR3 coding DNA: TGTGCCAGCAGTCGCCAGGGGGCAGGGAACACTGAAGCTTTCTTT. This sequence encodes CASSRQGAGNTEAFF.

This chain connects TRBV5-1 to TRBJ2-1, with 9 nucleotides matching TRBD2. CDR1 SGHRS and CDR2 YFSETQ come from the germline V gene. The ends lost 0 bases at V and 5 bases at J; junction bases unmatched: 6. The CDR3 runs to 16 residues. Here the CDR3 DNA reads TGCGCCAGCAGCTTGGGAGGTAGCGGGGGCCACAATGAGCAGTTCTTC. This translates into CASSLGGSGGHNEQFF.

In nucleotides, the CDR3 is TGTGCCAGCACCCCCGCCGGACAGGATGAAAAACTGTTTTTT. Amino acid sequence: CASTPAGQDEKLFF. The rearrangement uses TRBV16 and TRBJ1-4; the match to TRBD1 covers 7 bases. The germline V gene has CDR1 KGHSY and CDR2 FQNENV. V shed 7 bases and J 6 bases; nucleotides not matched to a gene: 8. This CDR3 is built from 14 residues.

This chain uses TRBV7-6 with TRBJ2-6; TRBD1 is a possible D gene (6 bases). Germline CDR1 reads SGHVS; CDR2 reads FNYEAQ. V was cut by 0 bases and J by 5 bases, with 26 bases left in between. This CDR3 is 21 amino acids long. The CDR3 sequence: CASSLALTDSRIPGRANVLTF. The DNA of the CDR3 is TGTGCCAGCAGCTTAGCGCTAACGGACAGTCGTATTCCTGGGAGGGCCAACGTCCTGACTTTC.

This sequence joins TRBV5-6 and TRBJ2-2; D not certain. Trimming took 2 bases from V and 1 from J, leaving 9 bases between them. Per the germline V gene, CDR1 is SGHDT and CDR2 is YYEEEE. The CDR3 spans 15 residues. CDR3 sequence (DNA): TGTGCCAGCAGCTTTTACAACAGGAACACCGGGGAGCTGTTTTTT. As protein: CASSFYNRNTGELFF.

This clone was seen a handful of times. The chain combines TRBV6-5 with TRBJ1-2, with D unclear. This CDR3 is built from 14 residues. CDR1 MNHEY and CDR2 SVGAGI come from the germline V gene. V was pared by 5 bases and J by 4 bases, with 14 bases between. CDR3 amino acids: CASSVRSSSYGYTF. Written as DNA, the CDR3 is TGTGCCAGCAGTGTCCGCTCGAGCTCCTATGGCTACACCTTC.

The V gene is TRBV6-5, the J gene TRBJ1-2; 7 nucleotides agree with TRBD1. The CDR3 contains 14 residues. Germline lookup yields CDR1 MNHEY and CDR2 SVGAGI. V lost 5 bases and J lost 5; bases outside the gene matches: 8. The CDR3 nucleotides read TGTGCCAGCAGTGGGGGACAGAGCGTATATGGCTACACCTTC. It codes for CASSGGQSVYGYTF.

This chain connects TRBV5-1 to TRBJ1-5; D gene ambiguous. There are 13 residues in the CDR3. Germline lookup yields CDR1 SGHRS and CDR2 YFSETQ. Trimming cost V 0 bases and J 3 bases, with 4 bases left between them. The CDR3 DNA reads TGCGCCAGCAGCTTGGGACACAATCAGCCCCAGCATTTT. Its protein product is CASSLGHNQPQHF.

This clone was observed a single time. The chain combines TRBV11-2 with TRBJ1-4, with D maybe TRBD1 (5 bases). This CDR3 contains 12 residues. Germline V CDR1 and CDR2: SGHAT, FQNNGV. V lost 5 bases, J lost 7 bases, and 8 bases lay in between. CDR3 region: CASSRGGEKLFF. Written as DNA, the CDR3 is TGTGCCAGCAGCCGGGGGGGTGAAAAACTGTTTTTT.

This clone was recorded only once. This chain connects TRBV4-2 to TRBJ1-1; D might be TRBD1 (6 bases). V was pared by 0 bases and J by 2 bases, with 13 bases between. The CDR3 has 16 amino acids. CDR1 is LGHNA and CDR2 is YNFKEQ in the germline V gene. The CDR3 is CASSQEDGQLNTEAFF. The CDR3 DNA follows: TGTGCCAGCAGCCAAGAGGACGGACAGTTAAACACTGAAGCTTTCTTT.

This clone occurred once. V and J are TRBV4-2 and TRBJ2-3; unclear D gene. CDR1 is LGHNA, CDR2 YNFKEQ, per germline. This CDR3 is 18 amino acids long. Trimming shortened V by 1 base and J by 0 bases, and 17 bases separated the two germline ends. CDR3 DNA sequence: TGTGCCAGCAGCCAAGGTCCATCCGTGCAAACTAGCACAGATACGCAGTATTTT. Amino acids: CASSQGPSVQTSTDTQYF.

This clone was counted a few times. The chain joins TRBV7-2 to TRBJ1-6; D not resolved. The CDR3 has 14 residues. Deletions cut 0 bases from V and 6 bases from J, with 6 bases between. Germline assignment: CDR1 SGHTA and CDR2 FQGNSA. The CDR3 DNA reads TGTGCCAGCAGCTTAGCCGGGATTAATTCACCCCTCCACTTT. Amino acid sequence: CASSLAGINSPLHF.

This clone was seen only once. The V and J genes are TRBV2 and TRBJ2-2; weak D call: TRBD1 (5 bases). Germline V gene sequence: CDR1 SNHLY, CDR2 FYNNEI. This CDR3 has 10 amino acids. V was clipped by 6 bases and J by 9 bases, with 5 bases between them. The CDR3: CASRGRELFF. The CDR3, as DNA: TGTGCCAGCAGGGGGCGGGAGCTGTTTTTT.

This clone turned up a few times. The J gene is TRBJ1-2, the V gene TRBV27; the match to TRBD1 covers 7 bases. The CDR3 length is 16 residues. Germline V gives CDR1 MNHEY, CDR2 SMNVEV (reference sequence). V was pared by 0 bases and J by 5 bases, with 9 bases of the junction left unmatched. In DNA, the CDR3 is TGTGCCAGCAGTTTATCGGCGGCAGGGGGGCCTTATGGCTACACCTTC. It encodes CASSLSAAGGPYGYTF.

A single count supports this clone. The J gene is TRBJ1-2, the V gene TRBV2; D remains unclear. CDR1 and CDR2 (germline): SNHLY, FYNNEI. This CDR3 region has 14 residues. Trimming stripped 4 bases from V and 8 bases from J, with 17 bases between. The CDR3 region has the DNA TGTGCCAGCAGTGCCGAAGACATGGTCGGAGGCTACACCTTC. This translates into CASSAEDMVGGYTF.

As DNA, the CDR3 is TGTGCCAGCAGCAAAGCTCCTTGGGGAGGGTATGGAAACACCATATATTTT. This sequence encodes CASSKAPWGGYGNTIYF. The chain links TRBV21-1 to TRBJ1-3. TRBV21-1 is a documented pseudogene. The CDR3 sequence is 17 residues long.

This chain's CDR3 is CASRLDRESSPLHF. The CDR3 region has the DNA TGCGCCAGCAGACTAGATCGGGAAAGTTCACCCCTCCACTTT. The rearrangement joins TRBV5-1 to TRBJ1-6; D is ambiguous. Germline CDR1 and CDR2: SGHRS and YFSETQ. The CDR3 runs 14 residues. Trimming pared 5 bases from V and 9 bases from J, leaving 15 bases between.

The genes are TRBV29-1 and TRBJ1-1; 7 bases match TRBD1. CDR3 length: 15 residues. Germline lookup yields CDR1 SQVTM and CDR2 ANQGSEA. J lost 5 bases, V lost 5 bases, and 14 bases had no gene match. The DNA for the CDR3 is TGCAGCGTTACATTAGACAGGGTACGGGAGACTGAAGCTTTCTTT. Residues: CSVTLDRVRETEAFF.

The chain couples TRBV6-5 to TRBJ1-4; maybe TRBD1 (5 bases). V was shortened by 6 bases and J by 7 bases, with 18 bases between the two germline ends. The CDR3 has 15 residues. Germline loops: CDR1 MNHEY, CDR2 SVGAGI. CDR3 amino acids: CASSPGGLLGEKLFF. CDR3 nucleotides: TGTGCCAGCAGCCCCGGGGGGTTGTTGGGTGAAAAACTGTTTTTT.

This chain connects TRBV9 to TRBJ2-2, with TRBD1 as a possible D gene (5 bases). V was clipped by 3 bases and J by 4 bases, with 13 bases between them. The CDR3 is 15 amino acids. Germline V gene sequence: CDR1 SGDLS, CDR2 YYNGEE. CDR3 protein: CASSGAGQFTGELFF. CDR3 bases: TGTGCCAGCAGCGGGGCAGGGCAGTTCACCGGGGAGCTGTTTTTT.

The genes are TRBV5-6 and TRBJ1-1; D not certain. Germline V gene data show CDR1 as SGHDT and CDR2 as YYEEEE. The CDR3 is 14 amino acids. The germline V and J ends were trimmed by 0 bases and 1 base, with 7 bases remaining between them. The CDR3 protein is CASSLDTGNTEAFF. The CDR3 coding sequence is TGTGCCAGCAGCTTGGATACGGGGAACACTGAAGCTTTCTTT.

This rearrangement joins TRBV6-6 to TRBJ1-2, with a weak D call TRBD1 (6 bases). CDR3 size: 14 residues. Germline lookup yields CDR1 MNHNY and CDR2 SVGAGI (reference sequence). V was cut by 5 bases and J by 2 bases, with 12 bases left in between. The DNA of the CDR3 is TGTGCCAGCAGTAACCCAGGACAGAACTATGGCTACACCTTC. Its protein is CASSNPGQNYGYTF.

This clone was observed a few times. V and J are TRBV6-5 and TRBJ2-5; 8 nucleotides match TRBD2. V dropped 5 bases and J dropped 5; count of bases not matched to a gene: 4. The CDR3 has 13 residues. From germline, CDR1 is MNHEY and CDR2 SVGAGI. The CDR3 loop reads CASSGSGAETQYF. The DNA of the CDR3 is TGTGCCAGCAGTGGTAGCGGGGCGGAGACCCAGTACTTC.

This chain uses TRBV19 with TRBJ1-6; no definite D call. Germline lookup yields CDR1 LNHDA and CDR2 SQIVND (reference sequence). Trimming removed 0 bases at V and 3 bases at J, with 6 bases between. This CDR3 is built from 15 residues. CDR3 nucleotides: TGTGCCAGTAGTATAGAGGCACGCTATAATTCACCCCTCCACTTT. Translation gives CASSIEARYNSPLHF.

As DNA, the CDR3 is TGTGCCGCAGGGGCTGAAGGAAACACCATATATTTT. Translated, it gives CAAGAEGNTIYF. The chain has TRBV10-3 and TRBJ1-3; D possibly corresponds to TRBD1 (6 bases). Germline assignment: CDR1 ENHRY and CDR2 SYGVKD. The CDR3 is made up of 12 amino acids. V shed 11 bases and J shed 4 bases, with 12 bases lying between them.

V and J are TRBV7-9 and TRBJ1-5, with 10 bases that match TRBD1. This CDR3 comprises 14 residues. Per the germline V gene, CDR1 is SEHNR and CDR2 is FQNEAQ (reference sequence). J was trimmed by 7 bases and V by 5 bases; bases with no gene match: 5. The CDR3 protein is CASSPGQGEQPQHF. The CDR3 DNA reads TGTGCCAGCAGCCCCGGACAGGGGGAACAGCCCCAGCATTTT.

The rearrangement uses TRBV6-1 and TRBJ2-7; TRBD2 matches at 7 bases. This CDR3 region has 15 residues. Unmatched junction bases numbered 8, after V lost 6 bases and J lost 0 bases. Germline CDR1 and CDR2: MNHNS and SASEGT. The CDR3 DNA reads as TGTGCCAGCAGCGCATGGGGCGGGAGCTCCTACGAGCAGTACGTC. Protein product: CASSAWGGSSYEQYV.

The chain joins TRBV7-9 to TRBJ1-2; 9 bases are a match to TRBD1. The V and J ends lost 1 base and 2 bases, in that order; junction bases with no gene match: 14. From germline, CDR1 is SEHNR and CDR2 FQNEAQ (reference sequence). The CDR3 is 19 amino acids. The CDR3 is CASSLGGTGKVFRNYGYTF. In DNA form, the CDR3 reads TGTGCCAGCAGCTTAGGAGGGACAGGGAAAGTATTTCGCAACTATGGCTACACCTTC.

The chain has TRBV13 and TRBJ1-1; TRBD1 matches at 8 bases. The V gene end was trimmed by 5 bases and the J gene end by 1 base; junction bases not matched to a gene: 3. The CDR3 loop spans 14 amino acids. Germline lookup yields CDR1 PRHDT and CDR2 FYEKMQ (reference sequence). The CDR3 loop is CASSIQGGNTEAFF. The CDR3 nucleotides are TGTGCCAGCAGCATACAGGGGGGGAACACTGAAGCTTTCTTT. Based on the CDR3 plus reference TRBV13 and TRBJ1-1, the full variable domain is AAGVIQSPRHLIKEKRETATLKCYPIPRHDTVYWYQQGPGQDPQFLISFYEKMQSDKGSIPDRFSAQQFSDYHSELNMSSLELGDSALYFCASSIQGGNTEAFFGQGTRLTVV.

The chain has TRBV14 and TRBJ2-1; a weak D match, TRBD2 (7 bases). CDR3 size: 17 residues. Germline V gives CDR1 SGHDN, CDR2 FVKESK. With 6 bases removed from V and 7 bases from J, the gap between germline ends came to 25 bases. The CDR3 DNA sequence: TGTGCCAGCAGACTTACAGGGAGGGTGGGAGGGACGAATGAGCAGTTCTTC. Translated, it gives CASRLTGRVGGTNEQFF.

The table lists this clone with a few counts. The chain recombines TRBV2 with TRBJ1-2; D may be TRBD1 (5 bases). The CDR3 has 11 residues. Per the germline V gene, CDR1 is SNHLY and CDR2 is FYNNEI. V was cut by 7 bases and J by 3 bases, with 6 bases left in between. CDR3 DNA sequence: TGTGCCAGCACGGGGGACTATGGCTACACCTTC. Translated: CASTGDYGYTF.